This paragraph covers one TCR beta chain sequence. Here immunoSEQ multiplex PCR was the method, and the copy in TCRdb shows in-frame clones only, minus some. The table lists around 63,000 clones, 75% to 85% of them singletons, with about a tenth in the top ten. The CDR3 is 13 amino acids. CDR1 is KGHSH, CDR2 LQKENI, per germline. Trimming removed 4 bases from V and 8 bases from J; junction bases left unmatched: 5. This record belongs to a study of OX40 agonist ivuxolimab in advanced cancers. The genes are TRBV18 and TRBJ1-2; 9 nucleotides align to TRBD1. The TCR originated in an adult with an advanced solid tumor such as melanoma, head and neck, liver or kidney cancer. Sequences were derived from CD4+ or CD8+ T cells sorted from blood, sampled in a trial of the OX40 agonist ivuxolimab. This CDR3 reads CASSQQGAGGYTF. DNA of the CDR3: TGTGCCAGCTCACAACAGGGGGCTGGCGGCTACACCTTC.